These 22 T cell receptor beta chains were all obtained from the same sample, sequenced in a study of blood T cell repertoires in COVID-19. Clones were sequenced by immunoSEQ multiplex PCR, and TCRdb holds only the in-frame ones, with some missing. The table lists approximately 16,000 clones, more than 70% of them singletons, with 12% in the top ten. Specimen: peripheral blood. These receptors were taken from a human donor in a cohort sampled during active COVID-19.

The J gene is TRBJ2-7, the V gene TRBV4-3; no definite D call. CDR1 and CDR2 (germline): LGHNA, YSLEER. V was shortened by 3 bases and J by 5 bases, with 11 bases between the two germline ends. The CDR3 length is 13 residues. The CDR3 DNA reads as TGCGCCAGCAGCCAGGAGCTGCTAGACGAGCAGTACTTC. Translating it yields CASSQELLDEQYF.

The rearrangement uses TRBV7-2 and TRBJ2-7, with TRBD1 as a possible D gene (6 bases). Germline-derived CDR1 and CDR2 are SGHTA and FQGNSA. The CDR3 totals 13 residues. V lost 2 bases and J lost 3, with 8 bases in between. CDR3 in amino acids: CASSLTGNYEQYF. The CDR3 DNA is TGTGCCAGCAGCTTAACAGGGAACTACGAGCAGTACTTC.

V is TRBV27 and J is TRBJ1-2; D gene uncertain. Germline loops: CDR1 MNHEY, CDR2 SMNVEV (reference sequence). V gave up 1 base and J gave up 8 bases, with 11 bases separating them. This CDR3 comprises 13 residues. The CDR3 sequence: CASSLFEGSGYTF. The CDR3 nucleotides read TGTGCCAGCAGTTTATTTGAGGGAAGCGGCTACACCTTC.

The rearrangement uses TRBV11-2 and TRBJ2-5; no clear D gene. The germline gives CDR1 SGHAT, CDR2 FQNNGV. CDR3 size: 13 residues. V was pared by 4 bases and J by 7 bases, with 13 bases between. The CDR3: CASSSAPPRTQYF. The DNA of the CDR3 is TGTGCCAGCAGCTCCGCCCCACCGAGGACCCAGTACTTC.

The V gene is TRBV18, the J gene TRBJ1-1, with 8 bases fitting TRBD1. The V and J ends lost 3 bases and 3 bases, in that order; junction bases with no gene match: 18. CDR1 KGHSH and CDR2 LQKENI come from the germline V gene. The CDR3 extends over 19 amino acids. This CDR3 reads CASSPQRSTGGGGDTEAFF. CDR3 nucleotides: TGTGCCAGCTCACCTCAACGCTCCACAGGGGGGGGCGGCGACACTGAAGCTTTCTTT.

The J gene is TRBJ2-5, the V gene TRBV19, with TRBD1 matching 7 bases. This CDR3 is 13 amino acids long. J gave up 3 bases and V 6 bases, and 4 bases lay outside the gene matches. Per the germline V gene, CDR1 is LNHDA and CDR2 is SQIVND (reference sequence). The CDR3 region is CASSRDSEETQYF. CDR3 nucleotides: TGTGCCAGTAGCCGGGACAGCGAAGAGACCCAGTACTTC.

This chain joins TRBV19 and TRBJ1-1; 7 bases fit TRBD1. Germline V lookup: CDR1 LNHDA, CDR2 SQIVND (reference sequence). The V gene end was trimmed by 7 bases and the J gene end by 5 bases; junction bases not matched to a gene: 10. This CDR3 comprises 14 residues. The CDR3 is CASTIGQDGTEAFF. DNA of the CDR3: TGTGCCAGTACCATAGGACAGGACGGGACTGAAGCTTTCTTT.

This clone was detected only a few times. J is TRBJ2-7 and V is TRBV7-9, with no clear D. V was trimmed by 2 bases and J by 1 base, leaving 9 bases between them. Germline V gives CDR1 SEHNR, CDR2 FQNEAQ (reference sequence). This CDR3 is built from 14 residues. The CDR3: CASSLLQKSYEQYF. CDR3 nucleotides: TGTGCCAGCAGCTTATTACAGAAATCCTACGAGCAGTACTTC.

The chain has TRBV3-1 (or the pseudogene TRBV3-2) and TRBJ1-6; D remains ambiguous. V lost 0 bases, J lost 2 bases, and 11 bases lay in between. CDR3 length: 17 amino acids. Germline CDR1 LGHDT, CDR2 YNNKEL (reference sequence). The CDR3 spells CASSQDVSHTYNSPLHF. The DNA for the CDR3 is TGTGCCAGCAGCCAAGATGTAAGTCACACCTATAATTCACCCCTCCACTTT.

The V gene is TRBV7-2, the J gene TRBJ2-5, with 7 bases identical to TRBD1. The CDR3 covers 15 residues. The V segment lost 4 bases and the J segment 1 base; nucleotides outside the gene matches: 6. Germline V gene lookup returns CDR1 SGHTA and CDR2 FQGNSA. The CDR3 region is CASSSYRGPQETQYF. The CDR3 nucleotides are TGTGCCAGCAGCTCATACAGGGGACCCCAAGAGACCCAGTACTTC. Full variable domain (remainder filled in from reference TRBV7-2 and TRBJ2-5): GAGVSQSPSNKVTEKGKDVELRCDPISGHTALYWYRQSLGQGLEFLIYFQGNSAPDKSGLPSDRFSAERTGGSVSTLTIQRTQQEDSAVYLCASSSYRGPQETQYFGPGTRLLVL.

CDR3 amino acids: CASSFLDRGPVGGYTF. Written as DNA, the CDR3 is TGTGCCAGCAGCTTTTTAGACAGGGGCCCGGTGGGTGGCTACACCTTC. The chain combines TRBV5-4 with TRBJ1-2; 8 bases line up with TRBD1. The J segment lost 7 bases and the V segment lost 2 bases, leaving 13 bases of the junction unmatched. The CDR3 contains 16 residues. Per the germline V gene, CDR1 is SGHNT and CDR2 is YYREEE (reference sequence).

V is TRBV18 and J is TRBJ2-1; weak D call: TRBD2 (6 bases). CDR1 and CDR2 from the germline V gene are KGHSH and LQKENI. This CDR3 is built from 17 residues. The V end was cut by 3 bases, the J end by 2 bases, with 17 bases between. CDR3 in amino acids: CASSPFRSGPTYNEQFF. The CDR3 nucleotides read TGTGCCAGCTCACCTTTCCGTAGCGGACCAACCTACAATGAGCAGTTCTTC.

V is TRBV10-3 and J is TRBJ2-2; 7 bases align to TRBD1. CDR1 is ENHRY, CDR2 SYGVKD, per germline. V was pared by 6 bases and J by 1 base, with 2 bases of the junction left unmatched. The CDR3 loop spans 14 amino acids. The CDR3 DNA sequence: TGTGCCATCAGACGGGACAGGAACACCGGGGAGCTGTTTTTT. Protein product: CAIRRDRNTGELFF.

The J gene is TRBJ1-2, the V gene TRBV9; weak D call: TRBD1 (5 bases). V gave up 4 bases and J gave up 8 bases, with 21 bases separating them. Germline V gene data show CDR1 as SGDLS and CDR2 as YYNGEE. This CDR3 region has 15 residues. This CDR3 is CASSPDLGGRLGYTF. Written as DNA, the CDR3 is TGTGCCAGCAGCCCCGACCTCGGGGGGAGGCTCGGCTACACCTTC.

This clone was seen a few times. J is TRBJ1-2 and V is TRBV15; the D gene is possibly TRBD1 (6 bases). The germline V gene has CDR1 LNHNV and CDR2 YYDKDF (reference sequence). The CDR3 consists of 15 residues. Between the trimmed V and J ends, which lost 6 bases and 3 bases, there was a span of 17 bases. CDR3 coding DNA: TGTGCCACCAGAACTCGGGACACCAGTCACTATGGCTACACCTTC. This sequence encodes CATRTRDTSHYGYTF. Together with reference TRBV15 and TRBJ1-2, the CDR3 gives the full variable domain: DAMVIQNPRYQVTQFGKPVTLSCSQTLNHNVMYWYQQKSSQAPKLLFHYYDKDFNNEADTPDNFQSRRPNTSFCFLDIRSPGLGDTAMYLCATRTRDTSHYGYTFGSGTRLTVV.

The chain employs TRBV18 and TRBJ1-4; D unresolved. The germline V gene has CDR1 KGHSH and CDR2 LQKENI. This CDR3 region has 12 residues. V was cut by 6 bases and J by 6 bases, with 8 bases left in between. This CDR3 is CASSPQDEKLFF. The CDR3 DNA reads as TGTGCCAGCTCCCCTCAGGATGAAAAACTGTTTTTT.

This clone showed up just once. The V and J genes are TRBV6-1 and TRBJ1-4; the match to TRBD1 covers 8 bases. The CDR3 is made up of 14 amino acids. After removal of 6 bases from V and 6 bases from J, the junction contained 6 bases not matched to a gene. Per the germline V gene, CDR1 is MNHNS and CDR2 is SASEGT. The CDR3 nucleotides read TGTGCCAGCAGCCCGGACAGGGTTGATGAAAAACTGTTTTTT. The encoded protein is CASSPDRVDEKLFF.

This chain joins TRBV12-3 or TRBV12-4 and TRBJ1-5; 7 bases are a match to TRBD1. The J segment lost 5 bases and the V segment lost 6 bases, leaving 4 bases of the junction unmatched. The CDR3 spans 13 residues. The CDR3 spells CASRRDSHQPQHF. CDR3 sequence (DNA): TGTGCCAGCAGACGGGACAGCCATCAGCCCCAGCATTTT.

CDR3 bases: TGTGCCACCAGCAGAGATCAGAGGGTAGTTGGCGGCTACACCTTC. It codes for CATSRDQRVVGGYTF. The chain joins TRBV15 to TRBJ1-2; no clear D. The CDR3 contains 15 residues. Trimming pared 0 bases from V and 8 bases from J, leaving 16 bases between. Germline V gene sequence: CDR1 LNHNV, CDR2 YYDKDF (reference sequence).

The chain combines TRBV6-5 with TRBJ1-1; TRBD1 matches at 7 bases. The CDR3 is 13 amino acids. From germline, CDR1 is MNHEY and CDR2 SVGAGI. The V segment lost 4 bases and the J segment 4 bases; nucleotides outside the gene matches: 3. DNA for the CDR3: TGTGCCAGCAGTTCGACAGGGATCACTGAAGCTTTCTTT. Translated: CASSSTGITEAFF.

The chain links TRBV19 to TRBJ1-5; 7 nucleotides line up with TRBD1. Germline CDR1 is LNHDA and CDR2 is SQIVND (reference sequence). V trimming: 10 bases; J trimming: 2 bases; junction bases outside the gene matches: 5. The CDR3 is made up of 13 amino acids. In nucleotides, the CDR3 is TGTGCCACACAGGGGCGCGGCAATCAGCCCCAGCATTTT. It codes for CATQGRGNQPQHF.

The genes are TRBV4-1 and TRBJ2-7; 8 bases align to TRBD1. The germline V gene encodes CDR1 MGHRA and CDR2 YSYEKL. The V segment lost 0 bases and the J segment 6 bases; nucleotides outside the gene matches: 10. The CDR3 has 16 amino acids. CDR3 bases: TGCGCCAGCAGCCAAGATAGAAATACAGGGGGAACCGAGCAGTACTTC. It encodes CASSQDRNTGGTEQYF.